In this sample, the clone carrying this T cell receptor (delta chain) is medium-sized (0.01 to 0.1%). The source of the sample is a study of gamma-delta chains in newborns, infants, children. The wider study: Microbial exposure reportedly drives polyclonal innate γδ T cell expansion after birth.

In germline, CDR1 is GEAIGNYY, CDR2 EKD. Trimming removed 0 bases from V and 0 bases from J; junction bases left unmatched: 11. There are 18 residues in the CDR3. TCRdb ran CATT on the reads. Of approximately 7,000 delta-chain clones in the sample, approximately 10% are singletons; the top ten hold approximately 7%. The sample was blood. The rearrangement uses TRDV2 and TRDJ1; TRDD3 matches at 8 bases. The receptor was isolated from a child who was a newborn, infant or young child, either healthy, febrile or measles-vaccinated (not recorded which). The CDR3 DNA reads TGTGCCTGTGACACCCTCTCTGGAACTGGGGGGGACACCGATAAACTCATCTTT. Its translation: CACDTLSGTGGDTDKLIF.